The T cell receptor (beta chain) described here comes from a study of shared clonotypes between healthy human individuals. The germline V gene encodes CDR1 SGHVS and CDR2 FNYEAQ. V lost 4 bases, J lost 12 bases, and 19 bases lay in between. This CDR3 is built from 13 residues. Study results and caveats: Non-shared clonotypes displayed generation probabilities falling below those of clonotypes present in all four donors. Relative to memory subsets, naive subsets generally showed larger estimated richness.

Naive CD8 cells were CD45RO-negative, positively selected for CCR7, excluding terminally differentiated effector memory CD45RA+ cells. The study enrolled healthy HIV-negative adults without recent acute infections or vaccinations as donors. Sequencing used immunoSEQ multiplex PCR; TCRdb keeps in-frame clones, though not all of them. The sample consists of some 1,900,000 clones, 85% to 95% of them appearing once. To note about this clone: Its antigen is currently unknown.

The receptor's source is a man aged 18 to 29 in good health. V and J are TRBV7-6 and TRBJ2-7; tentatively, D is TRBD2 (6 bases). Material: naive CD8+ T cells sorted from blood. The CDR3 region has the DNA TGTGCCAGCAGCTCCACCCTGGAGGGTTTCCCGTACTTC. Translated, it gives CASSSTLEGFPYF.